One and the same sample provided the 30 T cell receptor beta chains below, sequenced in a study of control samples from healthy donors and cancer patients. The repertoire was sequenced with immunoSEQ multiplex PCR; TCRdb's copy has only in-frame clones and lacks some. The sample holds fewer than 200,000 clones, roughly 95% seen once. Material: blood. These receptors all stem from a woman aged 30 to 39 in good health.

V and J are TRBV28 and TRBJ1-1; weak D call: TRBD1 (6 bases). Germline assignment: CDR1 MDHEN and CDR2 SYDVKM. CDR3 length equals 16 residues. V lost 6 bases and J lost 5, with 22 bases in between. The CDR3 DNA reads as TGTGCCAGCAGCTCTGGGGGGGCGCGCGGGTGGACTGAAGCTTTCTTT. The encoded protein is CASSSGGARGWTEAFF.

V gene TRBV9 combines with J gene TRBJ2-7; the match to TRBD2 covers 8 bases. Germline V lookup: CDR1 SGDLS, CDR2 YYNGEE. The ends lost 0 bases at V and 2 bases at J; junction bases unmatched: 7. The CDR3 totals 16 residues. CDR3 in DNA: TGTGCCAGCAGCGTAGCCGGACTAGCTGGTCCCTACGAGCAGTACTTC. Translating it yields CASSVAGLAGPYEQYF.

In its sample, this clone was seen once. The V gene is TRBV18, the J gene TRBJ2-1; 8 positions agree with TRBD1. Germline-derived CDR1 and CDR2 are KGHSH and LQKENI. The junction had 22 bases not matched to a gene; V was cut back by 3 bases and J by 9 bases. This CDR3 has 19 residues. The CDR3 DNA reads as TGTGCCAGCTCACCTGAGATATCTTGGACAGGGATACAAAGGGGTGAGCAGTTCTTC. Protein product: CASSPEISWTGIQRGEQFF.

The chain recombines TRBV6-5 with TRBJ1-1; 7 nucleotides align to TRBD1. V was clipped by 5 bases and J by 5 bases; unmatched bases: 8. The CDR3 extends over 14 amino acids. The germline V gene encodes CDR1 MNHEY and CDR2 SVGAGI. The CDR3 loop reads CASSRTAGGTEAFF. CDR3 bases: TGTGCCAGCAGTCGGACGGCAGGGGGGACTGAAGCTTTCTTT.

This clone was detected once. This chain uses TRBV5-1 with TRBJ2-1; 8 bases map to TRBD1. Germline V lookup: CDR1 SGHRS, CDR2 YFSETQ. The CDR3 is 14 residues long. V trimming: 2 bases; J trimming: 8 bases; junction bases outside the gene matches: 6. The CDR3 here is CASSLQGGIDEQFF. The CDR3 DNA follows: TGCGCCAGCAGCTTACAGGGGGGTATCGATGAGCAGTTCTTC.

In its sample, this clone was seen once. This chain uses TRBV5-4 with TRBJ1-2; 7 bases agree with TRBD1. V gave up 3 bases and J gave up 4 bases; unmatched junction bases: 15. Germline V gives CDR1 SGHNT, CDR2 YYREEE (reference sequence). The CDR3 contains 17 residues. CDR3 in DNA: TGTGCCAGCAGCTCCGGCTCGCAGCGAGGGGGCCTCTATGGCTACACCTTC. It yields the protein CASSSGSQRGGLYGYTF.

The V and J genes are TRBV7-2 and TRBJ2-2; no reliable D call. The CDR3 extends over 15 amino acids. The ends were cut back, 5 bases at V and 0 bases at J, with 10 bases in the middle. Germline-derived CDR1 and CDR2 are SGHTA and FQGNSA. The CDR3 spells CASSPRLSNTGELFF. CDR3 in DNA: TGTGCCAGCAGCCCTAGGTTGTCGAACACCGGGGAGCTGTTTTTT. Full variable domain (remainder filled in from reference TRBV7-2 and TRBJ2-2): GAGVSQSPSNKVTEKGKDVELRCDPISGHTALYWYRQSLGQGLEFLIYFQGNSAPDKSGLPSDRFSAERTGGSVSTLTIQRTQQEDSAVYLCASSPRLSNTGELFFGEGSRLTVL.

The chain couples TRBV9 to TRBJ2-1; TRBD2 matches 12 bases. Trimming cost V 0 bases and J 1 base; bases outside gene matches: 8. From germline, CDR1 is SGDLS and CDR2 YYNGEE. This CDR3 is 19 amino acids long. CDR3 protein: CASSVETSGRTTSYNEQFF. The DNA for the CDR3 is TGTGCCAGCAGCGTAGAAACTAGCGGGAGGACCACTTCCTACAATGAGCAGTTCTTC.

The rearrangement uses TRBV7-8 and TRBJ1-5; possibly TRBD1 for D (6 bases). Germline V gene sequence: CDR1 SGHVS, CDR2 FQNEAQ. V was pared by 1 base and J by 0 bases, with 7 bases between. The CDR3 has 15 residues. CDR3 protein: CASSLDRDSNQPQHF. CDR3 in DNA: TGTGCCAGCAGCTTAGACAGGGATAGCAATCAGCCCCAGCATTTT.

This clone was picked up one time. V gene TRBV7-2 combines with J gene TRBJ1-5, with D uncertain. The length of the CDR3 is 13 residues. The V gene's germline CDR1 is SGHTA and CDR2 FQGNSA. Between the trimmed V and J ends, which lost 5 bases and 0 bases, there was a span of 5 bases. The CDR3 region is CASSKSSNQPQHF. The CDR3, as DNA: TGTGCCAGCAGCAAGAGTAGCAATCAGCCCCAGCATTTT.

For the CDR3, the DNA is TGTGCCAGCAGCTTGAGTCAGGGAACCTACAATGAGCAGTTCTTC. Encoded protein: CASSLSQGTYNEQFF. The chain employs TRBV5-4 and TRBJ2-1, with D possibly being TRBD1 (5 bases). V was trimmed by 1 base and J by 2 bases, leaving 10 bases between them. The V gene's germline CDR1 is SGHNT and CDR2 YYREEE (reference sequence). The CDR3 is 15 residues long.

V and J are TRBV4-1 and TRBJ2-1; weak D call: TRBD2 (6 bases). The CDR3 extends over 14 amino acids. V was clipped by 3 bases and J by 3 bases, with 9 bases between them. CDR1 and CDR2 from the germline V gene are MGHRA and YSYEKL. CDR3 protein: CASSHSGLYNEQFF. In nucleotides, the CDR3 is TGCGCCAGCAGCCATAGCGGTCTCTACAATGAGCAGTTCTTC.

CDR3 bases: TGTGCCAGTAGTATAGGGACTAACTATGGCTACACCTTC. Protein sequence: CASSIGTNYGYTF. The chain links TRBV19 to TRBJ1-2; D gene unclear. V lost 1 base and J 0 bases, leaving 3 bases between the germline ends. Per germline, CDR1 LNHDA and CDR2 SQIVND (reference sequence). The CDR3 has 13 amino acids. Looking up the rest from reference TRBV19 and TRBJ1-2 gives the full variable domain: DGGITQSPKYLFRKEGQNVTLSCEQNLNHDAMYWYRQDPGQGLRLIYYSQIVNDFQKGDIAEGYSVSREKKESFPLTVTSAQKNPTAFYLCASSIGTNYGYTFGSGTRLTVV.

V usage is TRBV2 and J usage is TRBJ2-3; 8 bases map to TRBD2. CDR1 SNHLY and CDR2 FYNNEI come from the germline V gene. The CDR3 runs 12 residues. Trimming cost V 11 bases and J 6 bases; bases outside gene matches: 7. CDR3 bases: TGTGCCGCGGGGGGTACGTTGGATACGCAGTATTTT. Amino acids: CAAGGTLDTQYF.

This clone was detected only a few times. The chain links TRBV2 to TRBJ2-4, with D possibly being TRBD1 or TRBD2 (5 bases each). Per germline, CDR1 SNHLY and CDR2 FYNNEI. V lost 1 base to trimming and J lost 8 bases, with 18 bases between them. This CDR3 has 16 amino acids. Here the CDR3 reads CASSEGFWDRLDIQYF. The DNA for the CDR3 is TGTGCCAGCAGTGAAGGCTTTTGGGACCGTCTTGACATTCAGTACTTC.

The chain uses TRBV7-9 and TRBJ2-7; D is unclear. CDR3 size: 11 residues. Germline V lookup: CDR1 SEHNR, CDR2 FQNEAQ (reference sequence). V shed 5 bases and J shed 3 bases, with 5 bases lying between them. The CDR3 DNA reads as TGTGCCAGCAGCGGGCACTACGAGCAGTACTTC. Its protein product is CASSGHYEQYF.

V usage is TRBV15 and J usage is TRBJ2-2; unclear D gene. The CDR3 contains 13 residues. Trimming removed 0 bases from V and 4 bases from J, with 3 bases in between. The germline gives CDR1 LNHNV, CDR2 YYDKDF (reference sequence). The CDR3 DNA follows: TGTGCCACCAGCAGAGATATCACCGGGGAGCTGTTTTTT. This gives the protein CATSRDITGELFF.

The V call is TRBV5-4, the J call TRBJ1-1, with 7 bases lining up with TRBD1. Germline lookup yields CDR1 SGHNT and CDR2 YYREEE (reference sequence). The CDR3 runs to 15 residues. J lost 0 bases, V lost 4 bases, and 6 bases had no gene match. The CDR3 nucleotides are TGTGCCAGCAGCCCCCAACAGGGGTTGAACACTGAAGCTTTCTTT. Amino acids: CASSPQQGLNTEAFF. Drawing the rest from reference TRBV5-4 and TRBJ1-1, the complete variable domain is ETGVTQSPTHLIKTRGQQVTLRCSSQSGHNTVSWYQQALGQGPQFIFQYYREEENGRGNFPPRFSGLQFPNYSSELNVNALELDDSALYLCASSPQQGLNTEAFFGQGTRLTVV.

V usage is TRBV9 and J usage is TRBJ1-5, with D perhaps matching TRBD1 (5 bases). Per germline, CDR1 SGDLS and CDR2 YYNGEE. The CDR3 totals 14 residues. V was shortened by 4 bases and J by 0 bases, with 8 bases between the two germline ends. The DNA for the CDR3 is TGTGCCAGCAGCTCGGGACCTAGCAATCAGCCCCAGCATTTT. Its translation is CASSSGPSNQPQHF.

The chain combines TRBV5-4 with TRBJ1-1; TRBD1 might be the D (5 bases). Germline assignment: CDR1 SGHNT and CDR2 YYREEE (reference sequence). The germline V and J ends were trimmed by 4 bases and 2 bases, with 21 bases remaining between them. The CDR3 runs to 17 residues. The CDR3 DNA reads TGTGCCAGCAGCCCCTTACCGGGACGGAGAGACAACACTGAAGCTTTCTTT. Its protein product is CASSPLPGRRDNTEAFF.

The chain uses TRBV27 and TRBJ1-2, with D possibly being TRBD1 (5 bases). Trimming removed 4 bases from V and 1 base from J, with 16 bases in between. The CDR3 covers 16 residues. CDR1 is MNHEY, CDR2 SMNVEV, per germline (reference sequence). CDR3 nucleotides: TGTGCCAGCAGTTGGTTTTCGCAGGGTGGTAACTATGGCTACACCTTC. This encodes CASSWFSQGGNYGYTF.

The gene calls are TRBV7-2 and TRBJ2-7; D is uncertain. V lost 5 bases and J 6 bases, leaving 17 bases between the germline ends. CDR3 length: 14 amino acids. CDR1 SGHTA and CDR2 FQGNSA come from the germline V gene. The CDR3 DNA sequence: TGTGCCAGCAGCGCGAGACCGCTTGGCGGCGAGCAGTACTTC. Protein sequence: CASSARPLGGEQYF.

CDR3 nucleotide sequence: TGTGCCAGCAGCGTAGACAGGGGCTATAATTCACCCCTCCACTTT. It encodes CASSVDRGYNSPLHF. The chain is built from TRBV9 and TRBJ1-6; 7 bases align to TRBD1. The CDR3 runs to 15 residues. CDR1 is SGDLS, CDR2 YYNGEE, per germline. V dropped 0 bases and J dropped 3; count of bases not matched to a gene: 0.

The chain uses TRBV3-1 (or the pseudogene TRBV3-2) and TRBJ1-4, with a possible D match to TRBD1 (5 bases). CDR1 is LGHDT, CDR2 YNNKEL, per germline (reference sequence). The CDR3 runs to 15 residues. The ends were cut back, 3 bases at V and 8 bases at J, with 16 bases in the middle. The CDR3 loop reads CASSHRRGGVEKLFF. Written as DNA, the CDR3 is TGTGCCAGCAGCCATCGCCGGGGGGGAGTAGAAAAACTGTTTTTT.

The CDR3 sequence: CASSSADYGWEKLFF. DNA for the CDR3: TGCGCCAGCAGCTCCGCCGACTATGGTTGGGAAAAACTGTTTTTT. The chain is built from TRBV5-1 and TRBJ1-4; no clear D. There are 15 residues in the CDR3. V lost 3 bases to trimming and J lost 8 bases, with 17 bases between them. CDR1 and CDR2 from the germline V gene are SGHRS and YFSETQ.

The chain is built from TRBV4-1 and TRBJ2-1; D not resolved. The CDR3 is made up of 18 amino acids. Germline CDR1 reads MGHRA; CDR2 reads YSYEKL. The V end was cut by 0 bases, the J end by 15 bases, with 30 bases between. The CDR3 reads CASSQDLCVGCTVPWPFF. The DNA of the CDR3 is TGCGCCAGCAGCCAAGATCTGTGTGTGGGGTGCACGGTCCCCTGGCCGTTCTTC.

Here the CDR3 reads CASSGGETQYF. The DNA of the CDR3 is TGTGCCAGCAGTGGGGGAGAGACCCAGTACTTC. The V gene is TRBV25-1, the J gene TRBJ2-5; D is undetermined. Germline assignment: CDR1 MGHDK and CDR2 SYGVNS. V was pared by 4 bases and J by 4 bases, with 4 bases between. This CDR3 has 11 amino acids.

The CDR3 loop is CASSLLTGTEAFF. The CDR3 DNA is TGTGCCAGCAGCTTACTGACTGGGACTGAAGCTTTCTTT. V and J are TRBV7-9 and TRBJ1-1, with D unclear. Germline V gene data show CDR1 as SEHNR and CDR2 as FQNEAQ (reference sequence). CDR3 length equals 13 residues. Deletions cut 2 bases from V and 5 bases from J, with 9 bases between.

This chain uses TRBV29-1 with TRBJ2-5; D is ambiguous. The CDR3 contains 10 residues. V lost 2 bases, J lost 4 bases, and 2 bases lay in between. CDR1 and CDR2 from the germline V gene are SQVTM and ANQGSEA. The CDR3 DNA reads as TGCAGCGTTGAAACAGAGACCCAGTACTTC. It is translated as CSVETETQYF.

The gene calls are TRBV7-8 and TRBJ2-1; 10 positions agree with TRBD2. In germline, CDR1 is SGHVS, CDR2 FQNEAQ. The J segment lost 0 bases and the V segment lost 5 bases, leaving 4 bases of the junction unmatched. The CDR3 runs 16 residues. CDR3 DNA: TGTGCCAGCAGCCCGACTAGCGGGCCCTCCTACAATGAGCAGTTCTTC. Residues: CASSPTSGPSYNEQFF.